This T cell receptor (beta chain) was found in a study of CD8 T cells in Susac syndrome. RNA totalling about 0.5 to 1 ug underwent reverse transcription with random hexamers. The method of amplification for TCR beta CDR3 was immunoSEQ multiplex PCR, covering 54 Vbeta and 13 Jbeta. TCRdb fed the immunoSEQ multiplex PCR reads into MiXCR, producing one record per CDR3 protein. The sample contains about 150,000 distinct CDR3 sequences, over 95% of which appear only once. Findings of the study overall: Regarding the TCR sequencing and HLA analysis, the study admitted that a relatively small number of individuals were involved.

TEMRA cells were FACS-enriched, unlike CD8+ and CD4+ T cells, which were negatively isolated. Note on this clonotype: Its antigen is as yet unknown.

The sequencing sample was made of CD8+ T cells from PBMCs. The origin of this receptor is a human donor with multiple sclerosis.

CDR3 DNA: TGTGCCAGCAGTTCGCTGGACAGACCATATGGCTACACCTTC. It is translated as CASSSLDRPYGYTF. The J gene is TRBJ1-2, the V gene TRBV27, with D perhaps matching TRBD1 (6 bases). Germline loops: CDR1 MNHEY, CDR2 SMNVEV (reference sequence). V was pared by 4 bases and J by 5 bases, with 14 bases between. This CDR3 has 14 residues.